This TCR beta chain appears in the sequencing data of a study of identical twins. There are a few counts of this clonotype. As yet, its antigen is unknown. Each CDR3 protein is one row after TCRdb ran MiXCR on the 5' RACE reads. Of about 480,000 distinct CDR3 sequences listed, approximately 15% were seen once; the top ten hold about 0.54%. Study conclusions and caveats: Not following the same donors, the study drew its conclusions from cross-sectional statistical analysis.

This CDR3 has 14 residues. The V and J ends lost 3 bases and 6 bases respectively, with 16 bases between them. Per the germline V gene, CDR1 is SGHDT and CDR2 is YYEEEE. These data also formed part of another study, on yellow fever vaccine responses in identical twins.

This clonotype was sampled from a woman aged 18-29 years in good health. The V and J genes are TRBV5-6 and TRBJ2-7; D not certain. Material: CD4+ T cells sorted from blood. CDR3 region: CASSWSTRSSEQYF. CDR3 bases: TGTGCCAGCAGCTGGTCGACACGGTCGAGCGAGCAGTACTTC. Looking up the rest from reference TRBV5-6 and TRBJ2-7 gives the full variable domain: DAGVTQSPTHLIKTRGQQVTLRCSPKSGHDTVSWYQQALGQGPQFIFQYYEEEERQRGNFPDRFSGHQFPNYSSELNVNALLLGDSALYLCASSWSTRSSEQYFGPGTRLTVT.